This TCR beta chain was sequenced during a study of Ad26.COV2.S vaccination and SARS-CoV-2 variants. Study conclusions and caveats: There was a possibility that the TCR breadth and depth analyses underestimated total T cell responses. Spike-specific responses of CD8+ and CD4+ T cells were reported to display substantial breadth after vaccination. Those who received vaccine or placebo ended up with similar non-spike TCR breadth.

The protocol was immunoSEQ multiplex PCR, while the TCRdb copy is restricted to in-frame clones and leaves out a portion. The table includes under 150,000 clones, more than 80% detected once. Turning to this clone: The antigen is not known.

J was trimmed by 10 bases and V by 2 bases; bases with no gene match: 9. The CDR3 spans 15 residues. The V gene's germline CDR1 is SGDLS and CDR2 YYNGEE. The source material was peripheral blood, sampled after recovery from COVID-19. The chain joins TRBV9 to TRBJ1-6; 7 bases fit TRBD1. This clonotype was sampled from a human donor who had recovered from COVID-19. CDR3 sequence reads: CASSVDRVAGSPLHF. In DNA form, the CDR3 reads TGTGCCAGCAGCGTTGACAGGGTCGCGGGCTCACCCCTCCACTTT.